The 8 T cell receptor beta chains reported below all come from one sample, sequenced in a study of T cell clones after liver transplantation. Assay: immunoSEQ multiplex PCR; the TCRdb copy retains only in-frame clones and omits some. Of just under 60,000 clones in the sample, around 70% were seen once. This specimen was CD4+ T cells from blood, taken at the approximately 16-month timepoint. Source of these receptors: a human patient who received a liver transplant. Some T cells may have come from the graft donor.

The gene calls are TRBV2 and TRBJ2-2; tentative D call: TRBD1 (5 bases). Deletions cut 3 bases from V and 0 bases from J, with 8 bases between. This CDR3 comprises 15 residues. Germline V gene sequence: CDR1 SNHLY, CDR2 FYNNEI. This CDR3 reads CASSEQGSNTGELFF. The CDR3 nucleotides read TGTGCCAGCAGTGAGCAGGGTTCGAACACCGGGGAGCTGTTTTTT. The full variable domain, rest sourced from reference TRBV2 and TRBJ2-2, is EPEVTQTPSHQVTQMGQEVILRCVPISNHLYFYWYRQILGQKVEFLVSFYNNEISEKSEIFDDQFSVERPDGSNFTLKIRSTKLEDSAMYFCASSEQGSNTGELFFGEGSRLTVL.

This sequence joins TRBV28 and TRBJ1-1, with D possibly being TRBD1 (6 bases). The CDR3 is made up of 11 amino acids. CDR1 is MDHEN and CDR2 is SYDVKM in the germline V gene. Trimming removed 10 bases from V and 11 bases from J, with 17 bases in between. CDR3 residues: CATGRGLGAFF. The CDR3 coding sequence is TGTGCCACGGGGCGGGGGCTAGGGGCTTTCTTT.

This chain joins TRBV18 and TRBJ2-1; 9 bases line up with TRBD1. Germline loops: CDR1 KGHSH, CDR2 LQKENI. The CDR3 length is 15 residues. With 0 bases clipped from V and 5 bases from J, the junction kept 2 bases outside the gene matches. The CDR3 DNA reads as TGTGCCAGCTCACCACCGACAGGGGGGAACAATGAGCAGTTCTTC. Translated, it gives CASSPPTGGNNEQFF.

This clone was seen a few times. This chain connects TRBV9 to TRBJ1-1; 8 nucleotides align to TRBD1. The CDR3 length is 14 residues. The V and J ends lost 3 bases and 5 bases, in that order; junction bases with no gene match: 6. Germline CDR1 and CDR2: SGDLS and YYNGEE. DNA for the CDR3: TGTGCCAGCAGCGCCCAGGGGGCCGCGACTGAAGCTTTCTTT. It codes for CASSAQGAATEAFF.

V and J are TRBV19 and TRBJ1-2; weak D call: TRBD1 (6 bases). V was shortened by 5 bases and J by 7 bases, with 20 bases between the two germline ends. The CDR3 consists of 15 residues. Germline assignment: CDR1 LNHDA and CDR2 SQIVND (reference sequence). The CDR3 bases are TGTGCCAGTAGTTCACGACAGGCCCCGGCAGGTGGCTACACCTTC. This sequence encodes CASSSRQAPAGGYTF. The full variable domain, rest sourced from reference TRBV19 and TRBJ1-2, is DGGITQSPKYLFRKEGQNVTLSCEQNLNHDAMYWYRQDPGQGLRLIYYSQIVNDFQKGDIAEGYSVSREKKESFPLTVTSAQKNPTAFYLCASSSRQAPAGGYTFGSGTRLTVV.

V is TRBV4-1 and J is TRBJ2-2, with a tentative D call TRBD1 (5 bases). Trimming removed 1 base from V and 4 bases from J, with 13 bases in between. The CDR3 sequence is 16 residues long. Germline-derived CDR1 and CDR2 are MGHRA and YSYEKL. CDR3 bases: TGCGCCAGCAGCCAAGGGGCGCTTCAGGGCACCGGGGAGCTGTTTTTT. Translated: CASSQGALQGTGELFF.

This clone occurred once. A read error may account for a junction end that differs from germline. Other nucleotide sequences from this sample produce the same CDR3. This chain links TRBV2 with TRBJ2-5; TRBD2 matches at 10 bases. The CDR3 loop spans 14 amino acids. Germline V CDR1 and CDR2: SNHLY, FYNNEI. In nucleotides, the CDR3 is TGTGCCAGTAGTGTAGCGGGGGGCATCGAGACCCAGTACTTC. Protein: CASSVAGGIETQYF. Filled out from reference TRBV2 and TRBJ2-5, the complete variable domain reads EPEVTQTPSHQVTQMGQEVILRCVPISNHLYFYWYRQILGQKVEFLVSFYNNEISEKSEIFDDQFSVERPDGSNFTLKIRSTKLEDSAMYFCASSVAGGIETQYFGPGTRLLVL.

The chain has TRBV9 and TRBJ2-3; 10 bases agree with TRBD2. Germline V CDR1 and CDR2: SGDLS, YYNGEE. The CDR3 spans 17 residues. Germline trimming cut 0 bases from V and 2 bases from J; bases unmatched to any gene: 6. CDR3 DNA sequence: TGTGCCAGCAGCGTAGACCCTAGCGGGGGCCCCACAGATACGCAGTATTTT. Amino acid sequence: CASSVDPSGGPTDTQYF.